The T cell receptor (beta chain) under discussion was sequenced for a study of blood T cell repertoires in COVID-19. As for the study in general: Collection of acute and convalescent COVID-19 samples took place in the United States, Italy and Spain. Sources were T cells, B-cell-depleted T cells, or PBMCs; the material itself was cDNA or gDNA.

The ends were cut back, 0 bases at V and 6 bases at J, with 16 bases in the middle. The CDR3 is made up of 16 amino acids. Germline lookup yields CDR1 LGHNA and CDR2 YSLEER. Profiled with immunoSEQ multiplex PCR; TCRdb holds only in-frame clones, not every one. The sample carries tens of thousands of clones, roughly 82% recorded once. V usage is TRBV4-3 and J usage is TRBJ2-3; D possibly corresponds to TRBD1 (6 bases). The receptor was derived from a man in his forties or fifties with acute or convalescent COVID-19. Sequencing input: peripheral blood. CDR3 coding DNA: TGCGCCAGCAGCCAAGAGCAGGGGCTCAGGTCGGATACGCAGTATTTT. Protein product: CASSQEQGLRSDTQYF.